One sample yielded the 16 T cell receptor beta chains listed below, sequenced in a study of response to subunit inactivated influenza vaccine. TCRdb processed the RT-PCR reads anew with MiXCR; each CDR3 protein has one entry. The sample lists 550,000 to 600,000 distinct CDR3 sequences, around 11% occurring once. The input for sequencing was PBMCs from blood, taken on the day of vaccination. These receptors all stem from a man aged 50-59 years who received an inactivated influenza vaccine.

V and J are TRBV6-1 and TRBJ2-1; 10 nucleotides align to TRBD2. Germline V gene lookup returns CDR1 MNHNS and CDR2 SASEGT. V shed 5 bases, J shed 7 bases, and the junction held 11 bases outside the gene matches. The CDR3 covers 16 residues. The CDR3 loop reads CASSPSRASGSNEQFF. CDR3 in DNA: TGTGCCAGCAGTCCCAGCCGGGCTAGCGGGAGTAATGAGCAGTTCTTC.

This clonotype appeared many times. This chain links TRBV27 with TRBJ2-1; TRBD2 might be the D (6 bases). With 5 bases removed from V and 4 bases from J, the gap between germline ends came to 12 bases. This CDR3 spans 14 amino acids. Germline lookup yields CDR1 MNHEY and CDR2 SMNVEV (reference sequence). CDR3 amino acids: CASSRDSTYNEQFF. CDR3 coding DNA: TGTGCCAGCAGTCGGGACTCAACATACAATGAGCAGTTCTTC.

The J gene is TRBJ1-1, the V gene TRBV7-8; D possibly corresponds to TRBD1 (5 bases). The V end lost 4 bases, the J end lost 11 bases, and 14 bases lay between the germline ends. This CDR3 comprises 12 residues. The V gene's germline CDR1 is SGHVS and CDR2 FQNEAQ. The CDR3 region is CASSSTDGGAFF. In DNA, the CDR3 is TGTGCCAGCAGCTCGACCGACGGGGGGGCTTTCTTT. Filled out from reference TRBV7-8 and TRBJ1-1, the complete variable domain reads GAGVSQSPRYKVAKRGQDVALRCDPISGHVSLFWYQQALGQGPEFLTYFQNEAQLDKSGLPSDRFFAERPEGSVSTLKIQRTQQEDSAVYLCASSSTDGGAFFGQGTRLTVV.

The CDR3 protein is CASSLRGKETQYF. CDR3 bases: TGTGCCAGCAGCCTAAGAGGGAAAGAGACCCAGTACTTC. The chain has TRBV7-9 and TRBJ2-5; maybe TRBD2 (5 bases). Germline V gives CDR1 SEHNR, CDR2 FQNEAQ (reference sequence). The CDR3 is 13 residues long. Trimming took off 5 bases at V and 3 bases at J, with 10 bases between the two ends.

This clonotype was recorded at least ten times. This CDR3 reads CASSQDGTSGGAGRTDTQYF. The CDR3, as DNA: TGTGCCAGCAGCCAAGATGGGACTAGCGGGGGGGCCGGGCGCACAGATACGCAGTATTTT. The V and J genes are TRBV3-1 and TRBJ2-3, with 16 bases matching TRBD2. Losses at the gene ends were 0 bases for V and 1 base for J; bases not matched to a gene: 7. The CDR3 length is 20 residues. Germline CDR1 is LGHDT and CDR2 is YNNKEL (reference sequence).

The DNA for the CDR3 is TGCGCCAGCAGCTTAGCGGGGGGGAGGCCAGATACGCAGTATTTT. It translates to CASSLAGGRPDTQYF. The chain carries TRBV5-1 and TRBJ2-3, with 10 bases lining up with TRBD2. There are 15 residues in the CDR3. Germline assignment: CDR1 SGHRS and CDR2 YFSETQ. With 2 bases clipped from V and 4 bases from J, the junction kept 4 bases outside the gene matches. Combining the CDR3 with reference TRBV5-1 and TRBJ2-3 gives the whole variable domain KAGVTQTPRYLIKTRGQQVTLSCSPISGHRSVSWYQQTPGQGLQFLFEYFSETQRNKGNFPGRFSGRQFSNSRSEMNVSTLELGDSALYLCASSLAGGRPDTQYFGPGTRLTVL.

This clonotype was counted at least ten times. This chain joins TRBV6-2 or TRBV6-3 and TRBJ2-1; D may be TRBD1 (5 bases). This CDR3 has 16 amino acids. The V gene's germline CDR1 is MNHEY and CDR2 SVGEGT. Trimming shortened V by 9 bases and J by 1 base, and 19 bases separated the two germline ends. The CDR3 spells CARPSGPTGSYNEQFF. The CDR3 nucleotides read TGTGCCAGACCCTCGGGCCCCACAGGTTCCTACAATGAGCAGTTCTTC.

A few counts support this clonotype. The genes are TRBV11-1 and TRBJ2-1; 12 bases fit TRBD1. With 5 bases clipped from V and 1 base from J, the junction kept 6 bases outside the gene matches. This CDR3 contains 17 residues. Per the germline V gene, CDR1 is SGHAT and CDR2 is FQDESV (reference sequence). This CDR3 reads CASSPGTGGFSYNEQFF. The DNA of the CDR3 is TGTGCCAGCAGCCCGGGGACAGGGGGCTTTTCCTACAATGAGCAGTTCTTC.

This clonotype was detected only a few times. V is TRBV11-2 and J is TRBJ1-1; 8 bases are a match to TRBD1. The CDR3 has 15 residues. V shed 7 bases and J 2 bases; nucleotides not matched to a gene: 9. Germline-derived CDR1 and CDR2 are SGHAT and FQNNGV. This chain's CDR3 is CASNDRDRRNTEAFF. CDR3 DNA sequence: TGTGCCAGCAACGACCGGGACAGGAGAAACACTGAAGCTTTCTTT.

This clonotype showed up just a few times. CDR3 region: CASRILAGGYNEQFF. CDR3 sequence (DNA): TGTGCCAGCAGGATTCTAGCGGGAGGATACAATGAGCAGTTCTTC. The chain joins TRBV6-1 to TRBJ2-1; 11 nucleotides agree with TRBD2. V shed 6 bases, J shed 4 bases, and the junction held 5 bases outside the gene matches. The germline gives CDR1 MNHNS, CDR2 SASEGT. This CDR3 has 15 amino acids.

This clonotype was counted at least ten times. The V and J genes are TRBV12-3 or TRBV12-4 and TRBJ1-5; maybe TRBD1 (6 bases). This CDR3 has 14 residues. Trimming stripped 5 bases from V and 6 bases from J, with 14 bases between. CDR3 sequence (DNA): TGTGCCAGCAGTCCCCGCAGGGGCAGTCAGCCCCAGCATTTT. Protein product: CASSPRRGSQPQHF.

The V gene is TRBV4-2, the J gene TRBJ1-4; tentative D call: TRBD1 (5 bases). Trimming took off 4 bases at V and 5 bases at J, with 14 bases between the two ends. In germline, CDR1 is LGHNA, CDR2 YNFKEQ. This CDR3 comprises 15 residues. Here the CDR3 DNA reads TGTGCCAGCAGCCGCGCCGGGGCCAGAAATGAAAAACTGTTTTTT. This translates into CASSRAGARNEKLFF.

CDR3 nucleotide sequence: TGTGCCAGCAGCTTCGGAGAGGTCCTGGGGACCTTC. Protein sequence: CASSFGEVLGTF. V gene TRBV7-9 combines with J gene TRBJ1-2; D remains ambiguous. Germline V lookup: CDR1 SEHNR, CDR2 FQNEAQ (reference sequence). The CDR3 is 12 residues long. V lost 3 bases, J lost 14 bases, and 16 bases lay in between.

This clonotype was seen a few times. V and J are TRBV28 and TRBJ2-3, with 13 bases matching TRBD2. The CDR3 length is 15 residues. The V gene's germline CDR1 is MDHEN and CDR2 SYDVKM. V lost 6 bases to trimming and J lost 5 bases; unmatched junction nucleotides: 5. Here the CDR3 DNA reads TGTGCCAGCAGCGGACTAGCGGGAGTAGGAGATACGCAGTATTTT. Protein: CASSGLAGVGDTQYF.

This clonotype turned up a few times. This sequence joins TRBV15 and TRBJ1-5; D ambiguous. The CDR3 extends over 18 amino acids. The V end was cut by 1 base, the J end by 0 bases, with 16 bases between. Per the germline V gene, CDR1 is LNHNV and CDR2 is YYDKDF (reference sequence). The CDR3 nucleotides read TGTGCCACCAGCAGAGCAAGTCTGGCCGAAGATAGCAATCAGCCCCAGCATTTT. Translating gives CATSRASLAEDSNQPQHF. The full variable domain, in which reference TRBV15 and TRBJ1-5 provide the parts outside the CDR3, is DAMVIQNPRYQVTQFGKPVTLSCSQTLNHNVMYWYQQKSSQAPKLLFHYYDKDFNNEADTPDNFQSRRPNTSFCFLDIRSPGLGDTAMYLCATSRASLAEDSNQPQHFGDGTRLSIL.

This sequence joins TRBV15 and TRBJ2-1; 7 nucleotides align to TRBD1. The ends lost 1 base at V and 5 bases at J; junction bases unmatched: 8. The CDR3 extends over 16 amino acids. From germline, CDR1 is LNHNV and CDR2 YYDKDF (reference sequence). The CDR3 is CATSRGVRDRDNEQFF. The CDR3 coding sequence is TGTGCCACCAGCAGAGGGGTCCGAGACAGGGACAATGAGCAGTTCTTC.